The TCR beta chain described here comes from a study of T cells in Graves' hyperthyroidism and ophthalmopathy. The CDR3 spans 14 residues. V lost 5 bases and J 0 bases, leaving 10 bases between the germline ends. CDR1 is SGHVS, CDR2 FQNEAQ, per germline. Regarding this clonotype: Its target is unknown.

Study outcomes and limitations: The model predicted ophthalmopathy a median around 6.5 months before onset. Most thyroid clonotypes that were expanded above 0.001 also turned up in blood.

TCR beta CDR3 regions were amplified from RNA. The HTBI primer set served for first-round RT-PCR of the TCR CDR3. TCRdb re-analysed the multiplex PCR reads in MiXCR, keeping a single row per CDR3 protein. The sample has around 420,000 distinct CDR3 sequences; approximately 14% are singletons. This chain connects TRBV7-8 to TRBJ1-1, with D hard to call. Sequencing used blood. This TCR was sampled from a woman in her late teens or twenties with Graves' hyperthyroidism. The CDR3, as DNA: TGTGCCAGCAGCCCCAGTTGGATGAACACTGAAGCTTTCTTT. It specifies CASSPSWMNTEAFF. Variable domain in full (rest from reference TRBV7-8 and TRBJ1-1): GAGVSQSPRYKVAKRGQDVALRCDPISGHVSLFWYQQALGQGPEFLTYFQNEAQLDKSGLPSDRFFAERPEGSVSTLKIQRTQQEDSAVYLCASSPSWMNTEAFFGQGTRLTVV.